This is a list of T cell receptor beta chains from one sample in a study of shared clonotypes between healthy human individuals. Produced via immunoSEQ multiplex PCR; TCRdb's table is partial and in-frame only. The data contain 900,000 to 1,200,000 clones, approximately 80% of them singletons. The sequencing input was memory CD4+ T cells from PBMCs. The receptor source for this set is a man younger than 35 in good health. Some clones in this sample may be carry-over from other donors' samples. The CDR3 runs from the conserved cysteine through the conserved F or W. Each record gives: V gene, D gene, clone size, J gene, CDR3 DNA, CDR3 protein. A D gene is named only where the DNA matches it firmly. Rows give clone size only sometimes, using once, few, many, or a class for an expanded clone.

TRBV5-5	TRBD1	NA	TRBJ2-1	TGTGCCAGCAGCTTGCAGGGGGCGTACAATGAGCAGTTCTTC	CASSLQGAYNEQFF
TRBV5-1	NA	NA	TRBJ2-6	TGCGCCAGCAGCACAGGGACATCCTCTGGGGCCAACGTCCTGACTTTC	CASSTGTSSGANVLTF
TRBV7-9	TRBD1	few	TRBJ1-5	TGTGCCAGCAGCTTAGTCGCAGGGGGCGACAATCAGCCCCAGCATTTT	CASSLVAGGDNQPQHF
TRBV7-8	NA	NA	TRBJ2-7	TGTGCCAGCAGCTTAAGTTTCATCTCCTACGAGCAGTACTTC	CASSLSFISYEQYF
TRBV4-1	NA	NA	TRBJ1-1	TGCGCCAGCAGTCGCGGGGAAAGTAGGACTGAAGCTTTCTTT	CASSRGESRTEAFF
TRBV10-3	TRBD1	NA	TRBJ1-2	TGTGCCACGGGACAGGGGTCTCTGTCCGGCTACACCTTC	CATGQGSLSGYTF
TRBV9	TRBD1	once	TRBJ1-3	TGTGCCAGCAGCGTAGAGGGGACAGGGATTGCTGGAAACACCATATATTTT	CASSVEGTGIAGNTIYF
TRBV10-3	NA	once	TRBJ2-7	TGTGCCATCAGTGGCCGGGAGCGGAGCTCCTACGAGCAGTACTTC	CAISGRERSSYEQYF
TRBV5-6	NA	NA	TRBJ1-2	TGTGCCAGCAGCCCCGCGGGGAACTATGGCTACACCTTC	CASSPAGNYGYTF
TRBV11-2	NA	NA	TRBJ2-1	TGTGCCAGCAGCCCCGGCCGGGTTGTGCAGTTCTTC	CASSPGRVVQFF
TRBV5-6	NA	NA	TRBJ1-1	TGTGCCAGCAGCTACGGGGTTCTGGACACTGAAGCTTTCTTT	CASSYGVLDTEAFF
TRBV7-8	NA	few	TRBJ2-5	TGTGCCAGCAGCTTTGCCGGGGAGACCCAGTACTTC	CASSFAGETQYF
TRBV4-2	NA	NA	TRBJ2-7	TGTGCCAGCAGCCAAGATTGGGCTAGCGACGCCTCCTACGAGCAGTACTTC	CASSQDWASDASYEQYF
TRBV5-4	TRBD1	few	TRBJ1-2	TGTGCCAGCAGCAAAGCCGGGACAGGGGGTGTTGGCTACACCTTC	CASSKAGTGGVGYTF
TRBV2	NA	NA	TRBJ1-1	TGTGCCAGCAGTGGCCCGGAGAACACTGAAGCTTTCTTT	CASSGPENTEAFF
TRBV7-9	NA	once	TRBJ2-5	TGTGCCAGCAGCTTAGGGGGGTCCCAAGAGACCCAGTACTTC	CASSLGGSQETQYF
TRBV19	NA	once	TRBJ1-5	TGTGCCAGTAGTCCTTTGGAGGGGTTTAATCAGCCCCAGCATTTT	CASSPLEGFNQPQHF
TRBV28	NA	NA	TRBJ2-7	TGTGCCAGCAGTTTCGGTTCCGGGGAGCAGTACTTC	CASSFGSGEQYF
TRBV11-1	NA	NA	TRBJ2-3	TGTGCCAGCAGCCTCCAATTCAGTACGCAGTATTTT	CASSLQFSTQYF
TRBV5-1	TRBD2	NA	TRBJ2-1	TGCGCCAGCAGCCAGACTAGCGGGCCCGCCTACAATGAGCAGTTCTTC	CASSQTSGPAYNEQFF
TRBV30	NA	few	TRBJ2-6	TGTGCCTGGAGTGTAGGAGGGCCTGGGGCCAACGTCCTGACTTTC	CAWSVGGPGANVLTF
TRBV5-1	NA	NA	TRBJ1-2	TGCGCCAGCAGCCCGCTCGGGACATCCATAGGCTACACCTTC	CASSPLGTSIGYTF
TRBV5-4	TRBD2	NA	TRBJ2-7	TGTGCCAGCAGCTTGGGACTAGCGGGAGTCTACGAGCAGTACTTC	CASSLGLAGVYEQYF
TRBV6-1	NA	few	TRBJ2-7	TGTGCCAGCAGTGTGGACCTTAGTCCCTACGAGCAGTACTTC	CASSVDLSPYEQYF
TRBV5-5	NA	NA	TRBJ2-2	TGTGCCAGCAGCTTACCGGGACTCAGCACCTACTCGAACACCGGGGAGCTGTTTTTT	CASSLPGLSTYSNTGELFF
TRBV2	NA	NA	TRBJ2-2	TGTGCCAGCAGTCCCAGTCGGACAACGAACACCGGGGAGCTGTTTTTT	CASSPSRTTNTGELFF
TRBV7-9	TRBD1	NA	TRBJ1-2	TGTGCCAGCAGCCCGAGGGCGGGACAGGGAAGCCCGGCCATCTATGGCTACACCTTC	CASSPRAGQGSPAIYGYTF
TRBV7-2	NA	NA	TRBJ2-7	TGTGCCAGCAGCCCGCTGGTGCTTCAGGGCGCTTGGGACGAGCAGTACTTC	CASSPLVLQGAWDEQYF
TRBV27	NA	NA	TRBJ1-6	TGTGCCAGCAGTTTTTTGGTCAGTGAAAATTCACCCCTCCACTTT	CASSFLVSENSPLHF
TRBV9	NA	once	TRBJ1-3	TGTGCCAGCAGCGACCGACAGCTCTCTGGAAACACCATATATTTT	CASSDRQLSGNTIYF
TRBV5-1	NA	NA	TRBJ1-1	TGCGCCAGCAGCCCGGACAGTATGAACACTGAAGCTTTCTTT	CASSPDSMNTEAFF
TRBV29-1	NA	NA	TRBJ1-2	TGCAGCGTCGAAGAGGGGGGAGACGGCTACACCTTC	CSVEEGGDGYTF
TRBV15	TRBD2	NA	TRBJ2-7	TGTGCCACCAGCAGAGAACGGGGGGAGGGTTACGAGCAGTACTTC	CATSRERGEGYEQYF
TRBV6-6	NA	few	TRBJ2-3	TGTGCCAGCTCAGGAGATACGCAGTATTTT	CASSGDTQYF
TRBV5-6	NA	NA	TRBJ2-7	TGTGCCAGCAGCGGAACGACAGGTTACTACGAGCAGTACTTC	CASSGTTGYYEQYF
TRBV28	TRBD2	NA	TRBJ2-7	TGTGCCAGCAGCCCTAGCGGGAGGGCCGTGAGGACGTACTTC	CASSPSGRAVRTYF
TRBV4-3	NA	NA	TRBJ1-4	TGCGCCAGCAGCCCAGACGGGGGAACTAATGAAAAACTGTTTTTT	CASSPDGGTNEKLFF
TRBV7-2	TRBD1	once	TRBJ1-1	TGTGCCAGCAGCTTAGGGGGGACAGGGGGCCGGGCTTTCTTT	CASSLGGTGGRAFF
TRBV21-1	NA	NA	TRBJ1-2	TGTGCCAGCAGCAAAAAGAGGGTCTCTTGGAGCGGGGACTATGGCTACACCTTC	CASSKKRVSWSGDYGYTF
TRBV15	NA	NA	TRBJ1-1	TGTGCCACCAGCAGGGACACGGCTTACACTGAAGCTTTCTTT	CATSRDTAYTEAFF
TRBV5-1	TRBD1	NA	TRBJ2-3	TGCGCCAGCAGCTCAGGGACAGGGGCGTCCACAGATACGCAGTATTTT	CASSSGTGASTDTQYF
TRBV27	NA	once	TRBJ2-2	TGTGCCAGCAGTTTATTGGTACGCGGGGAGCTGTTTTTT	CASSLLVRGELFF
TRBV25-1	NA	once	TRBJ1-2	TGTGCCAGCAGTGATTCAGTTTTCGGGCAATTTCTCACCTTC	CASSDSVFGQFLTF
TRBV28	TRBD1	NA	TRBJ2-7	TGTGCCAGCAGTGCCCCACGACAGGGGGCAGTTGTGTACGAGCAGTACTTC	CASSAPRQGAVVYEQYF
TRBV9	TRBD2	NA	TRBJ2-1	TGTGCCAGCAGCGTAGCGTCCGGGACTAGCGGGAGGGCAAATGAGCAGTTCTTC	CASSVASGTSGRANEQFF
TRBV7-2	NA	NA	TRBJ2-1	TGTGCCAGCAGGCAACAGGGTCCCTACAATGAGCAGTTCTTC	CASRQQGPYNEQFF
TRBV7-3	TRBD2	NA	TRBJ2-1	TGTGCCAGCAGCCCCAGACTAGCGGGAGTAGAGGAGCAGTTCTTC	CASSPRLAGVEEQFF
TRBV28	NA	once	TRBJ2-3	TGTGCCAGCAGTTTGTCTAGCGGCACAGATACGCAGTATTTT	CASSLSSGTDTQYF
TRBV11-1	TRBD1	NA	TRBJ2-7	TGTGCCAGCAGCTCCGACCGGGACTTCAGGGGGCTACACGACGAGCAGTACTTC	CASSSDRDFRGLHDEQYF
TRBV9	NA	once	TRBJ2-7	TGTGCCAGCAGCCTCAGCCCTACCTACGAGCAGTACTTC	CASSLSPTYEQYF
TRBV7-8	NA	many	TRBJ2-1	TGTGCCTCGACCCCCGGGCGGGGCGAGGGTGAGCAGTTCTTC	CASTPGRGEGEQFF
TRBV28	NA	NA	TRBJ2-3	TGTGCCAGCAGCCCCGGGTTTGGCTGGCAGTATTTT	CASSPGFGWQYF
TRBV7-8	TRBD2	NA	TRBJ2-3	TGTGCCAGCAGCCCCGTCGGCAGCGGGAGGGCCGGGTCAGATACGCAGTATTTT	CASSPVGSGRAGSDTQYF